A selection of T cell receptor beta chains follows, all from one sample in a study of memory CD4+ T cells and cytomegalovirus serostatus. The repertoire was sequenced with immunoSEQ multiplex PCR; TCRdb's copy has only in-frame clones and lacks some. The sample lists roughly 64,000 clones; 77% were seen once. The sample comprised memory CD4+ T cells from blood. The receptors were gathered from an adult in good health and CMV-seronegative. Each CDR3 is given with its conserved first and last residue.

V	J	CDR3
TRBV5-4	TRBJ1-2	CASSLAGTREYGYTF
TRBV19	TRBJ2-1	CASSITVWGTGGNEQFF
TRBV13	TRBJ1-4	CASSLRPEKLFF
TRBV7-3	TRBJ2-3	CASSSHSTDTQYF
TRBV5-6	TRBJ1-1	CASSLPMNTEAFF
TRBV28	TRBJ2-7	CASTSLLYEQYF
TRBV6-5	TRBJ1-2	CASSYSGTGIDGYTF
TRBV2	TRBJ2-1	CASSGVVNSYNEQFF
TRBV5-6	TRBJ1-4	CASSFGQGAFAGNEKLFF
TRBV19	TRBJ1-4	CASSIGGSGEKLFF
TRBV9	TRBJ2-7	CASNPRESGEQYF
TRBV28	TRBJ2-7	CASMGASGVYEQYF
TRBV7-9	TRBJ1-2	CASSLGGEDYGYTF
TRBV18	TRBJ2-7	CASASRDRGSYEQYF
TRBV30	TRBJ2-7	CAWSRRAPLSYEQYF
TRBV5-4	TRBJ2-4	CASSLEGVARNIQYF